This paragraph covers one TCR beta chain sequence. This entry belongs to a study of blood T cell repertoires in COVID-19. In the study overall: Researchers got acute and convalescent COVID-19 samples from the United States, Italy and Spain.

In the original analysis: Reference gene primer amplification gave estimated nucleated cell counts. The assay was immunoSEQ multiplex PCR, and TCRdb's table has in-frame clones only and misses some. V, J and clone size are taken as reported in that table, and D and trimming were inferred from the DNA itself. The table includes about 110,000 clones, over 75% detected once. Germline trimming cut 4 bases from V and 8 bases from J; bases unmatched to any gene: 8. The CDR3 covers 14 residues. The germline gives CDR1 SGHNT, CDR2 YYREEE (reference sequence). This TCR came from an elderly woman with acute or convalescent COVID-19. The chain recombines TRBV5-4 with TRBJ2-1; 8 bases line up with TRBD2. The sequencing sample was made of peripheral blood. The CDR3 nucleotides are TGTGCCAGCAGCCCGGGGGGGCGTAGTGATGAGCAGTTCTTC. This codes for CASSPGGRSDEQFF.